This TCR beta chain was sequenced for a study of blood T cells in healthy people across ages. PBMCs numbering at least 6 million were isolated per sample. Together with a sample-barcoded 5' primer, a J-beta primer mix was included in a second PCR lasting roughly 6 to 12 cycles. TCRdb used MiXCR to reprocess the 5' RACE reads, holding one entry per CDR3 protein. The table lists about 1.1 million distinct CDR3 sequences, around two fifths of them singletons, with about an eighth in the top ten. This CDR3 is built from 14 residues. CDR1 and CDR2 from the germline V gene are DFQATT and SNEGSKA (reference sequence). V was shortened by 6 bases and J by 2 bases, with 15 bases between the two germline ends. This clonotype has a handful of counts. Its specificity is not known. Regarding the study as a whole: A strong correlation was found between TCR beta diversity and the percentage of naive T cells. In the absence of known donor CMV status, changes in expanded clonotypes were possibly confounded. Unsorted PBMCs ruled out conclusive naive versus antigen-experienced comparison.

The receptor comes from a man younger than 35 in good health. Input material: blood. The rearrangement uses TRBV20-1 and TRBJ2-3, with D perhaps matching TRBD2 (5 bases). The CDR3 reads CSAESIGDTDTQYF. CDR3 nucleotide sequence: TGCAGTGCCGAAAGCATCGGGGACACAGATACGCAGTATTTT.